The subject of this entry is one TCR beta chain. This specimen belongs to a study of blood T cell repertoires in COVID-19. Original data processing: Reference gene primer amplification gave nucleated cell count estimates. The data were produced by immunoSEQ multiplex PCR, yet TCRdb's version contains in-frame clones alone and is incomplete. V, J and clone size derive from that table, while D and trimming were established from the DNA sequence. The table shows 90,000 to 100,000 clones, with nearly 90% occurring only once. CDR1 is SGHAT and CDR2 is FQNNGV in the germline V gene. The length of the CDR3 is 17 residues. J gave up 0 bases and V 7 bases, and 7 bases lay outside the gene matches.

The origin of this receptor is a man aged 70-80 years with acute or convalescent COVID-19. This rearrangement joins TRBV11-2 to TRBJ1-6; 9 nucleotides match TRBD1. What was sequenced was peripheral blood. As DNA, the CDR3 is TGTGCCAGCATCGACAGGGGGTATGGCTCCTATAATTCACCCCTCCACTTT. The encoded protein is CASIDRGYGSYNSPLHF.